These 13 T cell receptor beta chains share one sample of origin, sequenced in a study of OX40 agonist ivuxolimab in advanced cancers. Method: immunoSEQ multiplex PCR; TCRdb's copy keeps in-frame clones and lacks some. The data contain 72,000 or so clones, 65% to 85% of them singletons. The sample here was CD4+ or CD8+ T cells sorted from blood, taken in a trial of the OX40 agonist ivuxolimab. Receptors originate from an adult with an advanced solid tumor such as melanoma, head and neck, liver or kidney cancer.

The chain links TRBV5-4 to TRBJ2-3; 9 bases map to TRBD2. The J segment lost 0 bases and the V segment lost 0 bases, leaving 14 bases of the junction unmatched. Germline V gene lookup returns CDR1 SGHNT and CDR2 YYREEE (reference sequence). The length of the CDR3 is 20 residues. The DNA for the CDR3 is TGTGCCAGCAGCTTGGGGCTAGCGGGATTGGGCCAAACTAGCACAGATACGCAGTATTTT. Amino acids: CASSLGLAGLGQTSTDTQYF.

The rearrangement uses TRBV28 and TRBJ1-1; no firm D call. Germline CDR1 is MDHEN and CDR2 is SYDVKM. V was shortened by 3 bases and J by 5 bases, with 7 bases between the two germline ends. The CDR3 covers 12 residues. CDR3 DNA sequence: TGTGCCAGCAGTTTCCCCGGTACTGAAGCTTTCTTT. Its protein is CASSFPGTEAFF.

This chain links TRBV7-9 with TRBJ2-5, with a tentative D call TRBD2 (5 bases). V lost 6 bases and J 10 bases, leaving 21 bases between the germline ends. There are 14 residues in the CDR3. Germline CDR1 SEHNR, CDR2 FQNEAQ (reference sequence). CDR3 residues: CASRPRTGSRDQYF. CDR3 DNA sequence: TGTGCCAGCAGGCCGCGTACGGGGTCCCGGGACCAGTACTTC.

The chain couples TRBV6-1 to TRBJ2-7; 7 bases are shared with TRBD2. V was clipped by 6 bases and J by 1 base; unmatched bases: 9. Germline V lookup: CDR1 MNHNS, CDR2 SASEGT. The CDR3 runs to 15 residues. The CDR3, as DNA: TGTGCCAGCAGACTGGGGGGGTTTGGGTCCTACGAGCAGTACTTC. Translation gives CASRLGGFGSYEQYF.

This clone was picked up one time. Here the CDR3 reads CASSQEGFGSSYNSPLHF. The CDR3 DNA follows: TGCGCCAGCAGCCAAGAAGGGTTTGGCAGCTCCTATAATTCACCCCTCCACTTT. This rearrangement joins TRBV4-1 to TRBJ1-6; D gene uncertain. Trimming stripped 0 bases from V and 0 bases from J, with 12 bases between. Per germline, CDR1 MGHRA and CDR2 YSYEKL. CDR3 size: 18 residues.

The chain links TRBV5-1 to TRBJ2-3; no reliable D call. V dropped 3 bases and J dropped 5 bases, with 22 bases sitting between them. Germline-derived CDR1 and CDR2 are SGHRS and YFSETQ. The CDR3 length is 17 residues. CDR3 in amino acids: CASSSGLKASSIDTQYF. The CDR3 DNA sequence: TGCGCCAGCAGCTCTGGGCTAAAGGCCAGCTCTATAGATACGCAGTATTTT.

The chain employs TRBV7-3 and TRBJ2-3; 12 bases line up with TRBD2. CDR3 length equals 15 residues. With 4 bases clipped from V and 4 bases from J, the junction kept 3 bases outside the gene matches. The germline CDR1 and CDR2 sequences are SGHTA and FQGTGA. CDR3 region: CASSSSSGGADTQYF. CDR3 in DNA: TGTGCCAGCAGCTCCTCTAGCGGGGGGGCAGATACGCAGTATTTT.

This clone showed up just once. This chain connects TRBV27 to TRBJ2-2; 9 positions match TRBD1. Unmatched junction bases numbered 2, after V lost 6 bases and J lost 0 bases. CDR3 length: 15 amino acids. CDR1 and CDR2 from the germline V gene are MNHEY and SMNVEV (reference sequence). The CDR3 here is CASSWDRANTGELFF. DNA of the CDR3: TGTGCCAGCAGCTGGGACAGGGCGAACACCGGGGAGCTGTTTTTT.

The CDR3 protein is CASTDRTGRVTQYF. For the CDR3, the DNA is TGTGCCAGCACTGACAGGACAGGACGGGTGACCCAGTACTTC. The rearrangement uses TRBV2 and TRBJ2-5, with 7 bases fitting TRBD1. From germline, CDR1 is SNHLY and CDR2 FYNNEI. This CDR3 contains 14 residues. Trimming took 7 bases from V and 7 from J; bases not matched to a gene: 12. The full variable domain, rest sourced from reference TRBV2 and TRBJ2-5, is EPEVTQTPSHQVTQMGQEVILRCVPISNHLYFYWYRQILGQKVEFLVSFYNNEISEKSEIFDDQFSVERPDGSNFTLKIRSTKLEDSAMYFCASTDRTGRVTQYFGPGTRLLVL.

This chain links TRBV6-5 with TRBJ2-3; no firm D call. This CDR3 region has 14 residues. Germline V lookup: CDR1 MNHEY, CDR2 SVGAGI. Trimming removed 3 bases at V and 0 bases at J, with 7 bases between. The CDR3 loop is CASSYTASTDTQYF. The CDR3 DNA is TGTGCCAGCAGTTATACGGCTAGCACAGATACGCAGTATTTT.

The chain employs TRBV5-1 and TRBJ2-2; D gene ambiguous. The length of the CDR3 is 16 residues. The germline V gene encodes CDR1 SGHRS and CDR2 YFSETQ. The V and J ends lost 4 bases and 1 base respectively, with 14 bases between them. The CDR3 DNA reads as TGCGCCAGCAGCGATGGACGAATGGGGAACACCGGGGAGCTGTTTTTT. Protein sequence: CASSDGRMGNTGELFF. Looking up the rest from reference TRBV5-1 and TRBJ2-2 gives the full variable domain: KAGVTQTPRYLIKTRGQQVTLSCSPISGHRSVSWYQQTPGQGLQFLFEYFSETQRNKGNFPGRFSGRQFSNSRSEMNVSTLELGDSALYLCASSDGRMGNTGELFFGEGSRLTVL.

The V and J genes are TRBV6-5 and TRBJ2-5, with 11 bases fitting TRBD2. J lost 5 bases, V lost 5 bases, and 7 bases had no gene match. This CDR3 is built from 15 residues. The germline V gene encodes CDR1 MNHEY and CDR2 SVGAGI. The CDR3 sequence is CASSVLAGGGETQYF. Here the CDR3 DNA reads TGTGCCAGCAGTGTTCTAGCGGGGGGCGGGGAGACCCAGTACTTC.

The gene calls are TRBV13 and TRBJ1-1, with TRBD1 matching over 11 bases. This CDR3 is 14 amino acids long. CDR1 PRHDT and CDR2 FYEKMQ come from the germline V gene (reference sequence). V lost 3 bases to trimming and J lost 5 bases; unmatched junction nucleotides: 2. CDR3 region: CASSFGQGATEAFF. The CDR3 nucleotides are TGTGCCAGCAGCTTTGGACAGGGGGCTACTGAAGCTTTCTTT.